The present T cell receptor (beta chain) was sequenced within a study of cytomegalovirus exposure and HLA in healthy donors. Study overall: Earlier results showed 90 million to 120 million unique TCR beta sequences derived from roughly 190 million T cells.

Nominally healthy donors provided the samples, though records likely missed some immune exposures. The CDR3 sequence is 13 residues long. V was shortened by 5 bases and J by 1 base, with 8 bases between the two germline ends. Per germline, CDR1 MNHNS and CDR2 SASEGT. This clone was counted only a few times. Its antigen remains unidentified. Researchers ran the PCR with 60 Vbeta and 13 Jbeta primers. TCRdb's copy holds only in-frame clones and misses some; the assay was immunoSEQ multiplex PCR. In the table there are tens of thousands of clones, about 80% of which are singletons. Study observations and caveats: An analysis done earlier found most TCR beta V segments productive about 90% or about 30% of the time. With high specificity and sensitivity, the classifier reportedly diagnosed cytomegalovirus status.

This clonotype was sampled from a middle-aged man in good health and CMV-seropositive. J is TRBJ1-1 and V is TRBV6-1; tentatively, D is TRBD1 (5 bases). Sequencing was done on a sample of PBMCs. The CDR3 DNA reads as TGTGCCAGCAGTCTACAGGAGAACACTGAAGCTTTCTTT. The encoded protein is CASSLQENTEAFF.